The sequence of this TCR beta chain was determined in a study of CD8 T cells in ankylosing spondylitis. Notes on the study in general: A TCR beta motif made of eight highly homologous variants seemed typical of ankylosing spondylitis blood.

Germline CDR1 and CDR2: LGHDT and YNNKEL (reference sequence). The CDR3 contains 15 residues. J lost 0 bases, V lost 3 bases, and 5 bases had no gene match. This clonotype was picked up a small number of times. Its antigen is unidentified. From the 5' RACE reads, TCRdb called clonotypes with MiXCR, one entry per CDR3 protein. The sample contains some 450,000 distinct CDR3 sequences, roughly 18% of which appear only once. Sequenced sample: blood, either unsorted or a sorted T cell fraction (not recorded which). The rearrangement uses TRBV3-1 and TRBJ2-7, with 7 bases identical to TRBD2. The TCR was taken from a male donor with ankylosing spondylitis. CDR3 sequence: CASSHSGSSSYEQYF. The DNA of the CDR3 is TGTGCCAGCAGCCATAGCGGGTCGAGCTCCTACGAGCAGTACTTC.